The source of this T cell receptor beta chain is a study of T cells after yellow fever vaccination. Findings and caveats of the study: Subsequent booster samples again held most clones from primary vaccination (roughly 96% CD4, approximately 86% CD8).

This clonotype was picked up a small number of times. Its target is unknown. Via MiXCR, TCRdb re-called the 5' RACE reads, giving one row per CDR3 protein. The table lists 500,000 to 650,000 distinct CDR3 sequences, around a sixth of them singletons. This sequence originates from a man younger than 35 who received the YFV17D yellow fever vaccine. Source: PBMCs, taken less than 6 days after the first yellow fever vaccination.

The CDR3 is CSAISGGAGETQYF. The CDR3 region has the DNA TGCAGTGCTATTAGCGGGGGGGCCGGGGAGACCCAGTACTTC. The chain recombines TRBV20-1 with TRBJ2-5; 11 bases fit TRBD2. Germline-derived CDR1 and CDR2 are DFQATT and SNEGSKA (reference sequence). The length of the CDR3 is 14 residues. J lost 5 bases, V lost 4 bases, and 6 bases had no gene match.